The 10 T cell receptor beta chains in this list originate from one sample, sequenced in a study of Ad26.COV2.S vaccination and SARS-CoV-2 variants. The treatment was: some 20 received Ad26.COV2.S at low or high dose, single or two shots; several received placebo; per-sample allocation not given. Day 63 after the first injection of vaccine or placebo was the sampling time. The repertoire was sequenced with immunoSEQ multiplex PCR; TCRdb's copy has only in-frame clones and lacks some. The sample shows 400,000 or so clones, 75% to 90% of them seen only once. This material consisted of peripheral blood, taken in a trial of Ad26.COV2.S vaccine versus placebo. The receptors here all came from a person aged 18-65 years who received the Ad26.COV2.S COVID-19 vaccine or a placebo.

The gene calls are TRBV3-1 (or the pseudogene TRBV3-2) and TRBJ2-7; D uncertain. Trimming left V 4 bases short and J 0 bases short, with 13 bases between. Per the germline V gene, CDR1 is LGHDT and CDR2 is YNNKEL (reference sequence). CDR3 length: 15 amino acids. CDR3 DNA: TGTGCCAGCAGCCCCTCCACCGACGGCTCCTACGAGCAGTACTTC. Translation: CASSPSTDGSYEQYF.

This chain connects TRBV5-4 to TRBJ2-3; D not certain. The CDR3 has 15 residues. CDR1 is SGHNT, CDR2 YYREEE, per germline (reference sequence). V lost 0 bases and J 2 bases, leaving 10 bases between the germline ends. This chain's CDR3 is CASSLGQAPTDTQYF. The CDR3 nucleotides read TGTGCCAGCAGCTTGGGTCAGGCCCCCACAGATACGCAGTATTTT.

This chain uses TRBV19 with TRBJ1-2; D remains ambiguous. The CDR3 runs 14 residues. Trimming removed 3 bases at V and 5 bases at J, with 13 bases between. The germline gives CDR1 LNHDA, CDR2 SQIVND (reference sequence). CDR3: CASSIMGSLYGYTF. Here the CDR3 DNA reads TGTGCCAGTAGTATCATGGGAAGCCTATATGGCTACACCTTC.

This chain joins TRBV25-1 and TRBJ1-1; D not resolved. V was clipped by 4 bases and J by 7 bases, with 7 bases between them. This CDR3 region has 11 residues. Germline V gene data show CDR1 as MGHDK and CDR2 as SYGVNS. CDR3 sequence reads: CASSVGLEAFF. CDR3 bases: TGTGCCAGCAGTGTAGGGCTTGAAGCTTTCTTT.

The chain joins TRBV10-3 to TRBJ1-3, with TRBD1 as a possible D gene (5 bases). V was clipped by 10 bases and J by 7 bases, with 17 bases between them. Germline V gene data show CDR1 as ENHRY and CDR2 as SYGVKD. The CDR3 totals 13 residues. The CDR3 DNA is TGTGCCACCAGCGATGTAAAGGGGAACACCATATATTTT. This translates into CATSDVKGNTIYF.

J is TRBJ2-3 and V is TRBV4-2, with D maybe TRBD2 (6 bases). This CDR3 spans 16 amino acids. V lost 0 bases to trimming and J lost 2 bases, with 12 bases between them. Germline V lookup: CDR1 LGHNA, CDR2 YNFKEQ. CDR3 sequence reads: CASSQEGGLVTDTQYF. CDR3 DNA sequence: TGTGCCAGCAGCCAAGAGGGGGGACTGGTCACAGATACGCAGTATTTT.

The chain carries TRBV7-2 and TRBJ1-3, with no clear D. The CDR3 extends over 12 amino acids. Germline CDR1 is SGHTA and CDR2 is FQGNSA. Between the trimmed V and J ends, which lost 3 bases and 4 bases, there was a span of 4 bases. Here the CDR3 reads CASSFPGNTIYF. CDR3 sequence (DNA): TGTGCCAGCAGCTTTCCCGGAAACACCATATATTTT.

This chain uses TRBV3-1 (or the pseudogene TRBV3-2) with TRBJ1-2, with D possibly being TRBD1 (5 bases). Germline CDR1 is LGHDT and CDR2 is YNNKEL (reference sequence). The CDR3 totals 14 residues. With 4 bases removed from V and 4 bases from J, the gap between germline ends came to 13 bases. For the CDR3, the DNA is TGTGCCAGCAGCCCATTAACAGGAGTCTATGGCTACACCTTC. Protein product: CASSPLTGVYGYTF.

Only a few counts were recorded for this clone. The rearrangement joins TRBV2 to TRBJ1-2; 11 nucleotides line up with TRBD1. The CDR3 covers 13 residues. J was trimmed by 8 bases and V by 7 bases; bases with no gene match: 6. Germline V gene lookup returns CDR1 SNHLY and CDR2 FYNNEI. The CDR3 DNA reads TGTGCCAGCACAGGACAGGGGGCAGGGGGCTACACCTTC. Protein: CASTGQGAGGYTF.

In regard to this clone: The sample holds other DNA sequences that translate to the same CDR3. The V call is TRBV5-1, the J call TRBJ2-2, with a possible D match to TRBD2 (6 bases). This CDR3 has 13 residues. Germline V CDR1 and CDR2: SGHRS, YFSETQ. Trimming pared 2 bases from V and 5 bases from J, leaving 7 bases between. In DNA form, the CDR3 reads TGCGCCAGCAGCTTTGGGGGGACCGGGGAGCTGTTTTTT. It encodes CASSFGGTGELFF.